This TCR beta chain stems from a study of T cell responses to AZD1222 COVID-19 vaccine. Overall study results and limits: Among AZD1222 vaccinees, only five to seven were seropositive at baseline.

The CDR3 length is 14 residues. V lost 2 bases to trimming and J lost 3 bases; unmatched junction nucleotides: 3. Germline V CDR1 and CDR2: ENHRY, SYGVKD. A remark on this clone: Its antigen is not identified.

Measured with immunoSEQ multiplex PCR; TCRdb has only the in-frame clones, and not every one. The sample records about 200,000 clones, 85% to 95% being singletons. The sample consisted of peripheral blood, taken on day 0 of MenACWY control vaccination. This sequence joins TRBV10-3 and TRBJ1-2; 7 bases match TRBD1. The source of this sequence is an adult in good health. This CDR3 reads CAISERQGDYGYTF. The CDR3 DNA is TGTGCCATCAGTGAGCGTCAGGGGGACTATGGCTACACCTTC.